One and the same sample provided the 11 T cell receptor beta chains below, sequenced in a study of cytomegalovirus exposure and HLA in healthy donors. Primers for the PCR totalled 60 Vbeta and 13 Jbeta. Libraries were prepared by immunoSEQ multiplex PCR; TCRdb keeps only in-frame clonotypes and omits some of them. This table holds 150,000 to 200,000 clones, 82% found once. The sample consisted of PBMCs. The source is a girl aged 2 to 10 in good health and CMV-seropositive.

The chain joins TRBV14 to TRBJ2-5; D uncertain. The CDR3 extends over 12 amino acids. Between the trimmed V and J ends, which lost 0 bases and 5 bases, there was a span of 4 bases. Germline CDR1 and CDR2: SGHDN and FVKESK. CDR3 sequence reads: CASSQEQETQYF. Written as DNA, the CDR3 is TGTGCCAGCAGCCAAGAACAGGAGACCCAGTACTTC.

Here the CDR3 reads CASSRGSSYNEQFF. DNA for the CDR3: TGTGCCTCCTCGCGGGGCAGCTCCTACAATGAGCAGTTCTTC. The chain carries TRBV30 and TRBJ2-1, with D possibly matching TRBD2 (6 bases). CDR3 length equals 14 residues. CDR1 and CDR2 from the germline V gene are GTSNPN and SVGIG (reference sequence). The V and J ends lost 7 bases and 0 bases respectively, with 13 bases between them.

The chain has TRBV6-5 and TRBJ2-5, with 7 bases matching TRBD1. The end of the DNA fits TRBJ2-7 better, so the J call may be wrong. Germline V gene lookup returns CDR1 MNHEY and CDR2 SVGAGI. The CDR3 is 14 residues long. CDR3 coding DNA: TGTGCCAGCAGCCGTGACAGGGCCGCCTACGAGCAGTACTTC. It codes for CASSRDRAAYEQYF.

J is TRBJ1-3 and V is TRBV18; D is possibly TRBD1 (6 bases). Germline V gene data show CDR1 as KGHSH and CDR2 as LQKENI. The CDR3 totals 15 residues. V was shortened by 3 bases and J by 3 bases, with 12 bases between the two germline ends. As DNA, the CDR3 is TGTGCCAGCTCACCCTCTGGGGGCAATGGAAACACCATATATTTT. It codes for CASSPSGGNGNTIYF.

CDR3 region: CASSQVVSTDTQYF. CDR3 DNA: TGTGCCAGTAGTCAGGTGGTTAGCACAGATACGCAGTATTTT. J is TRBJ2-3 and V is TRBV19; D is ambiguous. Trimming took 5 bases from V and 0 from J, leaving 9 bases between them. The CDR3 loop spans 14 amino acids. Germline V gene data show CDR1 as LNHDA and CDR2 as SQIVND (reference sequence).

The V call is TRBV6-5, the J call TRBJ1-2; weak D call: TRBD1 (6 bases). Per germline, CDR1 MNHEY and CDR2 SVGAGI. CDR3 length equals 13 residues. Trimming took 3 bases from V and 6 from J, leaving 11 bases between them. This CDR3 is CASSYPGQNGYTF. The CDR3 coding sequence is TGTGCCAGCAGTTATCCCGGACAGAATGGCTACACCTTC.

This clone was observed a handful of times. The V call is TRBV10-2, the J call TRBJ2-5; D is unclear. This CDR3 has 14 residues. The germline V and J ends were trimmed by 0 bases and 2 bases, with 7 bases remaining between them. Looked up from germline, CDR1 is WSHSY and CDR2 is SAAADI. This CDR3 is CASSESGAQETQYF. The CDR3 DNA reads TGCGCCAGCAGTGAGTCTGGAGCGCAAGAGACCCAGTACTTC.

The V gene is TRBV5-1, the J gene TRBJ1-1; 10 nucleotides match TRBD1. CDR3 length equals 14 residues. J lost 3 bases, V lost 4 bases, and 3 bases had no gene match. The germline V gene encodes CDR1 SGHRS and CDR2 YFSETQ. The CDR3 is CASSLGTGDTEAFF. Here the CDR3 DNA reads TGCGCCAGCAGCCTAGGGACAGGGGACACTGAAGCTTTCTTT.

The V and J genes are TRBV7-9 and TRBJ2-7, with D possibly being TRBD1 (6 bases). The CDR3 is made up of 14 amino acids. CDR1 and CDR2 (germline): SEHNR, FQNEAQ (reference sequence). V lost 7 bases and J lost 3, with 16 bases in between. The CDR3 sequence: CASTKDSRSYEQYF. The CDR3 DNA sequence: TGTGCCAGCACCAAGGACAGTCGAAGCTACGAGCAGTACTTC.

This chain links TRBV28 with TRBJ1-5; 10 nucleotides line up with TRBD1. Germline trimming cut 3 bases from V and 4 bases from J; bases unmatched to any gene: 9. The CDR3 is 17 residues long. Germline values: CDR1 MDHEN, CDR2 SYDVKM. For the CDR3, the DNA is TGTGCCAGCAGTTTCCCGGACCCGGGACAGGGGAATCAGCCCCAGCATTTT. Translating it yields CASSFPDPGQGNQPQHF.

The chain combines TRBV30 with TRBJ2-5; a weak D match, TRBD1 (5 bases). The V and J ends lost 0 bases and 5 bases respectively, with 13 bases between them. CDR3 length: 14 residues. Germline-derived CDR1 and CDR2 are GTSNPN and SVGIG (reference sequence). DNA for the CDR3: TGTGCCTGGAGTGTATGGGCAGGGTCGGAGACCCAGTACTTC. Amino acid sequence: CAWSVWAGSETQYF.